This TCR beta chain originates from a study of neurological immune-mediated disorders. With 10-nucleotide random UMIs included, cDNA was synthesized by 5'RACE. Every sequencing run produced over 200 million TCR-beta sequences that came from 15-18 subjects. MiXCR was run by TCRdb on the 5' RACE reads, yielding one entry per CDR3 protein. Found here are about 66,000 distinct CDR3 sequences, roughly 4.8% of them singletons; the top ten hold under 7.5%. Study results and limitations: There were no CDR3 amino acid sequences shared by expanded clones across subjects, a result suggesting private repertoires in all groups. One related-CDR3 cluster, identified by phylogenetic grouping, held the repertoires of 18 of 34 multiple sclerosis patients and was a possible signature.

The table lists this clonotype with a few counts. The target antigen is unknown. This TCR came from a young man with multiple sclerosis. The sequenced sample was PBMCs.

The CDR3 loop reads CASSSRMNTEAFF. The CDR3 coding sequence is TGTGCCAGCAGCTCAAGAATGAACACTGAAGCTTTCTTT. The chain is built from TRBV12-3 or TRBV12-4 and TRBJ1-1; D gene uncertain. V was pared by 6 bases and J by 0 bases, with 8 bases between. CDR3 length: 13 amino acids.